Following are 21 T cell receptor beta chains from one sample sequenced in a study of shared clonotypes between healthy human individuals. TCRdb's copy holds only in-frame clones and misses some; the assay was immunoSEQ multiplex PCR. Of 530,000 or so clones in the sample, 75% to 80% were seen once. What was sequenced was PBMCs. Source of these receptors: a woman aged 35 to 49 in good health. Some clones in this sample may be carry-over from other donors' samples.

The V and J genes are TRBV7-9 and TRBJ2-1; 11 bases map to TRBD2. This CDR3 is 15 amino acids long. CDR1 and CDR2 from the germline V gene are SEHNR and FQNEAQ (reference sequence). V dropped 2 bases and J dropped 5; count of bases not matched to a gene: 2. The CDR3 DNA reads TGTGCCAGCAGCTTAAGACTAGCGGGAAACAATGAGCAGTTCTTC. Translation gives CASSLRLAGNNEQFF.

The chain combines TRBV19 with TRBJ2-7, with 7 nucleotides matching TRBD1. Germline CDR1 is LNHDA and CDR2 is SQIVND (reference sequence). This CDR3 has 14 amino acids. V lost 5 bases and J lost 6; bases outside the gene matches: 10. The CDR3 protein is CASSAQTGLGEQYF. The CDR3, as DNA: TGTGCCAGTAGTGCCCAGACAGGGCTTGGCGAGCAGTACTTC. Together with reference TRBV19 and TRBJ2-7, the CDR3 gives the full variable domain: DGGITQSPKYLFRKEGQNVTLSCEQNLNHDAMYWYRQDPGQGLRLIYYSQIVNDFQKGDIAEGYSVSREKKESFPLTVTSAQKNPTAFYLCASSAQTGLGEQYFGPGTRLTVT.

The chain employs TRBV6-5 and TRBJ2-7, with D tentatively TRBD2 (6 bases). Germline CDR1 is MNHEY and CDR2 is SVGAGI. V dropped 10 bases and J dropped 7 bases, with 20 bases sitting between them. CDR3 length: 13 amino acids. The CDR3 coding sequence is TGTGCCACAAAACTGGGGGGAGAGGGAGAGCAGTACTTC. This sequence encodes CATKLGGEGEQYF.

J is TRBJ2-4 and V is TRBV5-1, with D possibly being TRBD2 (6 bases). Trimming removed 4 bases at V and 6 bases at J, with 14 bases between. Germline V gene lookup returns CDR1 SGHRS and CDR2 YFSETQ. This CDR3 region has 14 residues. The CDR3 here is CASSGPDGGNIQYF. DNA for the CDR3: TGCGCCAGCAGCGGCCCCGACGGGGGAAACATTCAGTACTTC.

The chain carries TRBV6-1 and TRBJ2-5; D is perhaps TRBD1 (5 bases). In germline, CDR1 is MNHNS, CDR2 SASEGT. The germline V and J ends were trimmed by 4 bases and 4 bases, with 16 bases remaining between them. The CDR3 runs 15 residues. The CDR3 region is CASSAGSSQAETQYF. The CDR3 coding sequence is TGTGCCAGCAGTGCAGGGTCCTCTCAGGCAGAGACCCAGTACTTC.

V gene TRBV28 combines with J gene TRBJ1-5, with TRBD1 as a possible D gene (6 bases). The ends were cut back, 8 bases at V and 2 bases at J, with 10 bases in the middle. CDR3 size: 13 residues. Germline V gene data show CDR1 as MDHEN and CDR2 as SYDVKM. The DNA for the CDR3 is TGTGCCAGCTTAAACAGGGGCAATCAGCCCCAGCATTTT. Amino acids: CASLNRGNQPQHF. Filled out from reference TRBV28 and TRBJ1-5, the complete variable domain reads DVKVTQSSRYLVKRTGEKVFLECVQDMDHENMFWYRQDPGLGLRLIYFSYDVKMKEKGDIPEGYSVSREKKERFSLILESASTNQTSMYLCASLNRGNQPQHFGDGTRLSIL.

Many counts were recorded for this clone. The same CDR3 is also encoded by other DNA sequences in this sample. The chain has TRBV7-2 and TRBJ2-2; 7 positions agree with TRBD1. V was clipped by 3 bases and J by 4 bases; unmatched bases: 2. Germline assignment: CDR1 SGHTA and CDR2 FQGNSA. CDR3 length: 14 amino acids. The CDR3 DNA sequence: TGTGCCAGCAGCTTTAACAGGGGCACCGGGGAGCTGTTTTTT. This sequence encodes CASSFNRGTGELFF.

The rearrangement uses TRBV28 and TRBJ1-4; D gene unclear. The CDR3 is 12 amino acids. V lost 4 bases to trimming and J lost 7 bases, with 7 bases between them. In germline, CDR1 is MDHEN, CDR2 SYDVKM. CDR3 protein: CASSSQTEKLFF. CDR3 coding DNA: TGTGCCAGCAGTTCCCAGACTGAAAAACTGTTTTTT.

The chain uses TRBV27 and TRBJ1-2, with TRBD1 as a possible D gene (6 bases). This CDR3 has 14 residues. V was trimmed by 6 bases and J by 4 bases, leaving 15 bases between them. Germline V CDR1 and CDR2: MNHEY, SMNVEV (reference sequence). CDR3 loop: CASSKNRVGYGYTF. CDR3 nucleotides: TGTGCCAGCAGCAAAAACAGGGTGGGCTATGGCTACACCTTC.

The chain has TRBV13 and TRBJ1-5; D remains unclear. Per germline, CDR1 PRHDT and CDR2 FYEKMQ (reference sequence). This CDR3 region has 13 residues. The V end lost 3 bases, the J end lost 2 bases, and 5 bases lay between the germline ends. CDR3 DNA: TGTGCCAGCAGCTTCCGGCGCAATCAGCCCCAGCATTTT. Translated: CASSFRRNQPQHF.

The chain recombines TRBV28 with TRBJ2-7, with D maybe TRBD2 (5 bases). V dropped 2 bases and J dropped 0 bases, with 17 bases sitting between them. This CDR3 comprises 17 residues. From germline, CDR1 is MDHEN and CDR2 SYDVKM. The CDR3 sequence is CASSLAFSVPSSYEQYF. CDR3 nucleotides: TGTGCCAGCAGTTTAGCATTTAGCGTCCCCAGCTCCTACGAGCAGTACTTC. Supplemented by reference TRBV28 and TRBJ2-7, the full variable domain reads DVKVTQSSRYLVKRTGEKVFLECVQDMDHENMFWYRQDPGLGLRLIYFSYDVKMKEKGDIPEGYSVSREKKERFSLILESASTNQTSMYLCASSLAFSVPSSYEQYFGPGTRLTVT.

The V call is TRBV25-1, the J call TRBJ1-1; TRBD1 matches at 8 bases. The CDR3 extends over 14 amino acids. After removal of 4 bases from V and 1 base from J, the junction contained 2 bases not matched to a gene. Per the germline V gene, CDR1 is MGHDK and CDR2 is SYGVNS. The CDR3: CASSGQGPNTEAFF. In DNA form, the CDR3 reads TGTGCCAGCAGTGGACAGGGGCCGAACACTGAAGCTTTCTTT.

V gene TRBV6-5 combines with J gene TRBJ2-3; tentative D call: TRBD2 (6 bases). V was shortened by 4 bases and J by 8 bases, with 7 bases between the two germline ends. The CDR3 length is 11 residues. Germline V gene data show CDR1 as MNHEY and CDR2 as SVGAGI. The CDR3 reads CASSSTSTQYF. In nucleotides, the CDR3 is TGTGCCAGCAGTTCGACTAGTACGCAGTATTTT.

The genes are TRBV7-9 and TRBJ2-5; TRBD1 matches 7 bases. The J call may be faulty, since TRBJ2-7 better matches the DNA end. CDR3 length: 16 amino acids. Germline CDR1 reads SEHNR; CDR2 reads FQNEAQ (reference sequence). The CDR3 DNA sequence: TGTGCCAGCAGCTCCCCCAAGGGACAGACGGTCCACGAGCAGTACTTC. Encoded protein: CASSSPKGQTVHEQYF.

The V gene is TRBV6-4, the J gene TRBJ2-3; no firm D call. In germline, CDR1 is MRHNA, CDR2 SNTAGT. The V gene lost 6 bases and the J gene lost 0 bases, with 10 bases spanning the gap. The CDR3 contains 14 residues. The chain's CDR3 is CASSQRGSTDTQYF. For the CDR3, the DNA is TGTGCCAGCAGCCAACGAGGTAGCACAGATACGCAGTATTTT.

To note about this clone: Other DNA sequences in this sample translate to the same CDR3. The V call is TRBV5-1, the J call TRBJ1-1; D remains ambiguous. V was trimmed by 4 bases and J by 1 base, leaving 8 bases between them. CDR1 and CDR2 (germline): SGHRS, YFSETQ. This CDR3 comprises 13 residues. CDR3 DNA sequence: TGCGCCAGCAGCACGACGGGGAACACTGAAGCTTTCTTT. Amino acids: CASSTTGNTEAFF.

This clone was seen a single time. V gene TRBV27 combines with J gene TRBJ1-2; tentative D call: TRBD1 (6 bases). The CDR3 is made up of 15 amino acids. Germline V gene sequence: CDR1 MNHEY, CDR2 SMNVEV (reference sequence). V was shortened by 3 bases and J by 5 bases, with 16 bases between the two germline ends. The CDR3 nucleotides are TGTGCCAGCAGTTTCCGGCCTGGCAGGGGATATGGCTACACCTTC. It encodes CASSFRPGRGYGYTF.

The V and J genes are TRBV30 and TRBJ2-7, with D tentatively TRBD1 (5 bases). Trimming pared 4 bases from V and 6 bases from J, leaving 16 bases between. CDR1 is GTSNPN and CDR2 is SVGIG in the germline V gene (reference sequence). The CDR3 has 13 residues. The CDR3 nucleotides read TGTGCCTGGACGGCAGGGAAGTTCGGCGAGCAGTACTTC. Protein product: CAWTAGKFGEQYF.

The chain combines TRBV9 with TRBJ2-2, with D maybe TRBD1 (5 bases). The CDR3 runs to 14 residues. CDR1 SGDLS and CDR2 YYNGEE come from the germline V gene. Trimming shortened V by 7 bases and J by 0 bases, and 10 bases separated the two germline ends. Here the CDR3 DNA reads TGTGCCAGCGGGGCACAGCCGAACACCGGGGAGCTGTTTTTT. This gives the protein CASGAQPNTGELFF.

The V call is TRBV20-1, the J call TRBJ2-3; the D is unclear. This CDR3 has 10 amino acids. Germline loops: CDR1 DFQATT, CDR2 SNEGSKA (reference sequence). V lost 5 bases and J 6 bases, leaving 6 bases between the germline ends. The DNA for the CDR3 is TGCAGTGCTCCGCAGGATACGCAGTATTTT. Translating it yields CSAPQDTQYF.

The V and J genes are TRBV5-4 and TRBJ1-2, with TRBD1 identical over 8 bases. CDR1 is SGHNT and CDR2 is YYREEE in the germline V gene (reference sequence). The V and J ends lost 4 bases and 4 bases, in that order; junction bases with no gene match: 6. The CDR3 contains 14 residues. CDR3 nucleotides: TGTGCCAGCAGCCGAGACAGGGGAGGCTATGGCTACACCTTC. Protein product: CASSRDRGGYGYTF.